The 10 T cell receptor beta chains below all came from one sample that was sequenced in a study of shared clonotypes between healthy human individuals. Sequencing was performed with immunoSEQ multiplex PCR; in TCRdb, only in-frame clones are kept and a portion is missing. This sample has about 960,000 clones, with more than 75% found just once. Material for sequencing was memory CD4+ T cells sorted from blood. The subset was: CD45RA-negative fraction. These receptors were obtained from a man younger than 35 in good health.

The chain links TRBV10-3 to TRBJ1-2, with 8 nucleotides matching TRBD1. Per germline, CDR1 ENHRY and CDR2 SYGVKD. Unmatched junction bases numbered 5, after V lost 2 bases and J lost 0 bases. This CDR3 comprises 16 residues. The CDR3 loop is CAISEGQGLANYGYTF. The CDR3 DNA sequence: TGTGCCATCAGTGAGGGACAGGGACTAGCTAACTATGGCTACACCTTC.

The gene calls are TRBV6-6 and TRBJ1-1; 9 nucleotides line up with TRBD1. After removal of 7 bases from V and 1 base from J, the junction contained 7 bases not matched to a gene. CDR1 and CDR2 (germline): MNHNY, SVGAGI (reference sequence). The CDR3 is made up of 15 amino acids. The CDR3 reads CASTIGQGRNTEAFF. CDR3 bases: TGTGCCAGCACCATAGGACAGGGGAGGAACACTGAAGCTTTCTTT.

The V and J genes are TRBV11-2 and TRBJ2-5; D might be TRBD1 (5 bases). The CDR3 totals 15 residues. Germline V gives CDR1 SGHAT, CDR2 FQNNGV. The V end lost 4 bases, the J end lost 2 bases, and 14 bases lay between the germline ends. The CDR3 protein is CASSSDTGVQETQYF. In DNA, the CDR3 is TGTGCCAGCAGCTCGGATACAGGTGTTCAAGAGACCCAGTACTTC.

This chain connects TRBV28 to TRBJ1-6; D gene uncertain. The CDR3 contains 17 residues. Trimming pared 5 bases from V and 10 bases from J, leaving 24 bases between. Germline V lookup: CDR1 MDHEN, CDR2 SYDVKM. As DNA, the CDR3 is TGTGCCAGCAGTCCAATCCTGGGTACCACCTTATCCTCACCCCTCCACTTT. Protein product: CASSPILGTTLSSPLHF.

This clone was seen only a few times. This rearrangement joins TRBV20-1 to TRBJ1-5; D ambiguous. Trimming took off 6 bases at V and 0 bases at J, with 3 bases between the two ends. The germline CDR1 and CDR2 sequences are DFQATT and SNEGSKA (reference sequence). This CDR3 region has 11 residues. The CDR3, as DNA: TGCAGTGCAGATAGCAATCAGCCCCAGCATTTT. Residues: CSADSNQPQHF.

The sample holds one count of this clone. The V and J genes are TRBV7-9 and TRBJ1-2; TRBD1 matches 10 bases. The CDR3 is made up of 15 amino acids. Trimming removed 4 bases from V and 3 bases from J; junction bases left unmatched: 5. Per the germline V gene, CDR1 is SEHNR and CDR2 is FQNEAQ (reference sequence). The CDR3 spells CASSSPGTGDYGYTF. CDR3 DNA sequence: TGTGCCAGCAGCTCCCCCGGGACAGGGGACTATGGCTACACCTTC.

The V call is TRBV13, the J call TRBJ2-7; maybe TRBD2 (6 bases). Trimming shortened V by 1 base and J by 2 bases, and 12 bases separated the two germline ends. The CDR3 sequence is 15 residues long. Germline V gene lookup returns CDR1 PRHDT and CDR2 FYEKMQ (reference sequence). Here the CDR3 DNA reads TGTGCCAGCAGCTTAGAGAGGAGGGTAGCCTACGAGCAGTACTTC. Protein: CASSLERRVAYEQYF.

The chain couples TRBV6-5 to TRBJ1-2; tentative D call: TRBD1 (5 bases). V was cut by 0 bases and J by 7 bases, with 12 bases left in between. This CDR3 comprises 14 residues. The V gene's germline CDR1 is MNHEY and CDR2 SVGAGI. CDR3: CASSYSQGGSGYTF. The CDR3 DNA is TGTGCCAGCAGTTACTCCCAGGGAGGTTCTGGCTACACCTTC.

The chain joins TRBV7-2 to TRBJ1-1, with TRBD1 as a possible D gene (5 bases). CDR3 length: 15 residues. Per the germline V gene, CDR1 is SGHTA and CDR2 is FQGNSA. V lost 1 base, J lost 4 bases, and 13 bases lay in between. The CDR3 is CASSLGGREATEAFF. For the CDR3, the DNA is TGTGCCAGCAGCTTAGGGGGACGGGAAGCCACTGAAGCTTTCTTT.

The genes are TRBV7-2 and TRBJ2-3; D may be TRBD2 (6 bases). This CDR3 has 15 residues. In germline, CDR1 is SGHTA, CDR2 FQGNSA. V was trimmed by 5 bases and J by 5 bases, leaving 17 bases between them. The CDR3 DNA follows: TGTGCCAGCAGCCAGCGGGCCCCCCGTGGAGATACGCAGTATTTT. As protein: CASSQRAPRGDTQYF.